The present T cell receptor beta chain was sequenced within a study of Tregs in tolerant kidney transplant recipients. Study-level points and caveats: Expanding Tregs on activated donor B cells appeared to best identify donor-specific TCRbeta clones. Changing PCR primers prevented nucleotide comparison between some patients' samples. Findings come from small patient numbers and require larger validation.

Concerning this clone: The antigen is undetermined.

Produced via immunoSEQ multiplex PCR; TCRdb's table is partial and in-frame only. The repertoire has some 21,000 clones, about 84% of them found once; the top ten carry roughly 23%. From germline, CDR1 is LNHDA and CDR2 SQIVND (reference sequence). The junction had 7 bases not matched to a gene; V was cut back by 1 base and J by 0 bases. The CDR3 extends over 17 amino acids. Recipients received nonmyeloablative bone marrow transplants from related graft donors, with transient mixed chimerism. Unstimulated Tregs (CD4+CD25+CD127-) and CD4+CD25- non-Tregs were sorted from PBMCs. This receptor was taken from a human patient who received a combined kidney and bone marrow transplant. Some T cells may be graft donor cells. This chain connects TRBV19 to TRBJ1-1, with 8 bases that match TRBD1. This specimen consisted of CD8+ T cells from blood (PBMCs), obtained 6 months after the transplant. CDR3 region: CASSIADRVPMNTEAFF. Here the CDR3 DNA reads TGTGCCAGTAGTATAGCGGACAGGGTCCCGATGAACACTGAAGCTTTCTTT. The full variable domain, with the rest looked up from reference TRBV19 and TRBJ1-1, is DGGITQSPKYLFRKEGQNVTLSCEQNLNHDAMYWYRQDPGQGLRLIYYSQIVNDFQKGDIAEGYSVSREKKESFPLTVTSAQKNPTAFYLCASSIADRVPMNTEAFFGQGTRLTVV.